This entry describes one TCR beta chain. No antigen is known for it. For the diagnoses, clinical symptoms, serum thyroxine and TRAb, thyroid ultrasound and orbital computed tomography were used. Amplification of TCR beta CDR3 regions used RNA as the template. The HTBI set primed first-round TCR CDR3 RT-PCR. TCRdb reprocessed the multiplex PCR reads with MiXCR, giving one entry per CDR3 protein. The sample contains about 570,000 distinct CDR3 sequences, around 45% of which appear only once. The CDR3 length is 15 residues. Deletions cut 7 bases from V and 1 base from J, with 16 bases between. Germline V CDR1 and CDR2: SEHNR, FQNEAQ (reference sequence). The sample belongs to a study of T cells in Graves' hyperthyroidism and ophthalmopathy. Regarding the study as a whole: A model of 13 V-J pairs discriminated ophthalmopathy from stable hyperthyroidism. Most thyroid clonotypes with frequency above 0.001 were detected in blood.

The chain has TRBV7-9 and TRBJ1-1; D unresolved. Sequencing was performed on peripheral blood or thyroid tissue (not recorded which). The sequence was obtained from an adult woman with Graves' disease, either hyperthyroidism or ophthalmopathy (not recorded which). CDR3 coding DNA: TGTGCCAGCAACGGGAAGGCCCATGGGAACACTGAAGCTTTCTTT. Its protein product is CASNGKAHGNTEAFF.